Below, one T cell receptor (beta chain) is given with its context. Its cognate antigen is unknown. This entry comes from a study of cytomegalovirus exposure and HLA in healthy donors. This CDR3 region has 14 residues. The germline CDR1 and CDR2 sequences are SGHRS and YFSETQ. V lost 4 bases to trimming and J lost 1 base; unmatched junction nucleotides: 4. The PCR employed 60 Vbeta primers together with 13 Jbeta primers. In the original processing: A later analysis tallied about 80 million unique TCR beta chains, about 11 million of them shared. Assay: immunoSEQ multiplex PCR; the TCRdb copy retains only in-frame clones and omits some. The DNA gave D and trimming, while V, J and clone size come from that table. This sample has roughly 160,000 clones; roughly 80% occur once, and the top ten carry about 7.7%. General study results and limits: A later analysis associated around 17,000 TCR beta sequences with HLA alleles at a 0.05 false discovery rate. TRBV6-2, TRBV6-3 and some other V segments were excluded as indistinguishable.

The sequenced sample consisted of PBMCs. V usage is TRBV5-1 and J usage is TRBJ2-7, with TRBD1 identical over 8 bases. This clonotype originated in a woman aged 30 to 39 in good health and CMV-seropositive. The CDR3 sequence is CASSVGQGSYEQYF. CDR3 coding DNA: TGCGCCAGCAGCGTAGGACAGGGTTCCTACGAGCAGTACTTC. The whole variable domain, remainder taken from reference TRBV5-1 and TRBJ2-7, is KAGVTQTPRYLIKTRGQQVTLSCSPISGHRSVSWYQQTPGQGLQFLFEYFSETQRNKGNFPGRFSGRQFSNSRSEMNVSTLELGDSALYLCASSVGQGSYEQYFGPGTRLTVT.